Below, 13 T cell receptor beta chains from the same sample are listed, as sequenced in a study of response to subunit inactivated influenza vaccine. MiXCR, run by TCRdb on the RT-PCR reads, gives a single entry per CDR3 protein. Here the sample spans hundreds of thousands of distinct CDR3 sequences, less than 20% being singletons. This material consisted of PBMCs from blood, taken 11 to 12 days after vaccination. These TCRs come from a man aged 50-60 years who received an inactivated influenza vaccine.

This clonotype was picked up a small number of times. The gene calls are TRBV7-9 and TRBJ1-6; unclear D gene. V dropped 4 bases and J dropped 5 bases, with 6 bases sitting between them. The CDR3 consists of 13 residues. The germline V gene has CDR1 SEHNR and CDR2 FQNEAQ (reference sequence). In DNA, the CDR3 is TGTGCCAGCAGCTCGACTGATAATTCACCCCTCCACTTT. Encoded protein: CASSSTDNSPLHF. Based on the CDR3 plus reference TRBV7-9 and TRBJ1-6, the full variable domain is DTGVSQNPRHKITKRGQNVTFRCDPISEHNRLYWYRQTLGQGPEFLTYFQNEAQLEKSRLLSDRFSAERPKGSFSTLEIQRTEQGDSAMYLCASSSTDNSPLHFGNGTRLTVT.

J is TRBJ2-7 and V is TRBV12-3 or TRBV12-4; D not resolved. CDR3 length equals 12 residues. The V end lost 7 bases, the J end lost 6 bases, and 13 bases lay between the germline ends. The CDR3 here is CASTVALSEQYF. CDR3 coding DNA: TGTGCCAGCACGGTGGCACTCTCCGAGCAGTACTTC.

This clonotype was counted between two and nine times. The chain combines TRBV20-1 with TRBJ2-3, with D possibly being TRBD2 (6 bases). CDR3 size: 14 residues. Trimming took 6 bases from V and 1 from J, leaving 14 bases between them. Germline CDR1 reads DFQATT; CDR2 reads SNEGSKA (reference sequence). CDR3 residues: CSATPGGGTDTQYF. The CDR3, as DNA: TGCAGTGCGACTCCTGGCGGGGGCACAGATACGCAGTATTTT.

This chain links TRBV6-2 or TRBV6-3 with TRBJ2-7; tentatively, D is TRBD1 (6 bases). From germline, CDR1 is MNHEY and CDR2 SVGEGT. The CDR3 is 16 residues long. The V end lost 6 bases, the J end lost 0 bases, and 18 bases lay between the germline ends. CDR3 DNA sequence: TGTGCCAGCAGCTGGGACAATAGAATAAGCTCCTACGAGCAGTACTTC. This translates into CASSWDNRISSYEQYF.

The gene calls are TRBV28 and TRBJ2-7; 11 bases map to TRBD1. V dropped 6 bases and J dropped 3; count of bases not matched to a gene: 7. The CDR3 sequence is 15 residues long. Germline V lookup: CDR1 MDHEN, CDR2 SYDVKM. CDR3 amino acids: CASRGGTGGYYEQYF. CDR3 in DNA: TGTGCCAGCAGGGGGGGGACAGGGGGTTACTACGAGCAGTACTTC.

The chain links TRBV7-2 to TRBJ2-4; 7 bases map to TRBD2. V dropped 1 base and J dropped 6; count of bases not matched to a gene: 6. CDR3 length equals 15 residues. Germline V lookup: CDR1 SGHTA, CDR2 FQGNSA. CDR3 region: CASSLDRQRGNIQYF. The DNA of the CDR3 is TGTGCCAGCAGCTTAGATCGCCAGCGGGGAAACATTCAGTACTTC.

This clonotype was observed a handful of times. The genes are TRBV7-6 and TRBJ2-2, with 7 nucleotides matching TRBD2. This CDR3 region has 20 residues. With 1 base clipped from V and 4 bases from J, the junction kept 18 bases outside the gene matches. CDR1 is SGHVS, CDR2 FNYEAQ, per germline. CDR3 sequence (DNA): TGTGCCAGCAGCTTAGGCCGGAGCGGGACTCGTGGTATGGTCACCGGGGAGCTGTTTTTT. It yields the protein CASSLGRSGTRGMVTGELFF.

The chain recombines TRBV30 with TRBJ2-1; 8 positions agree with TRBD1. This CDR3 contains 12 residues. The V gene end was trimmed by 1 base and the J gene end by 12 bases; junction bases not matched to a gene: 5. Germline CDR1 reads GTSNPN; CDR2 reads SVGIG (reference sequence). CDR3 DNA sequence: TGTGCCTGGAGTGACAGGGGGGACGGGCAGTTCTTC. Amino acid sequence: CAWSDRGDGQFF.

This clonotype was counted only a few times. This chain connects TRBV4-3 to TRBJ2-3; D is unclear. V lost 3 bases to trimming and J lost 1 base, with 14 bases between them. CDR3 length equals 16 residues. The germline CDR1 and CDR2 sequences are LGHNA and YSLEER. CDR3 sequence reads: CASSQGSLSRTDTQYF. The CDR3 DNA follows: TGCGCCAGCAGCCAGGGCAGCCTTAGCCGCACAGATACGCAGTATTTT.

This clonotype occurred a few times. This chain joins TRBV12-3 or TRBV12-4 and TRBJ1-1; TRBD1 agrees at 9 bases. The CDR3 extends over 14 amino acids. With 7 bases clipped from V and 4 bases from J, the junction kept 7 bases outside the gene matches. CDR3 DNA: TGTGCCAGCATTCTGGACAGGGGTGGCACTGAAGCTTTCTTT. It specifies CASILDRGGTEAFF.

This clonotype was detected many times. The chain combines TRBV7-6 with TRBJ1-2; D gene unclear. V was shortened by 1 base and J by 3 bases, with 12 bases between the two germline ends. The germline CDR1 and CDR2 sequences are SGHVS and FNYEAQ. The CDR3 is 15 residues long. Here the CDR3 reads CASSLGTGMDYGYTF. The CDR3 region has the DNA TGTGCCAGCAGCTTAGGGACGGGGATGGACTATGGCTACACCTTC.

In this sample, this clonotype turned up a few times. This chain links TRBV9 with TRBJ2-7; D possibly corresponds to TRBD2 (6 bases). V was trimmed by 1 base and J by 5 bases, leaving 19 bases between them. Germline CDR1 and CDR2: SGDLS and YYNGEE. The CDR3 runs to 16 residues. In nucleotides, the CDR3 is TGTGCCAGCAGCGTAAGTATCCAGCCCTGGGGGGACGAGCAGTACTTC. It is translated as CASSVSIQPWGDEQYF.

The table lists this clonotype with a few counts. The genes are TRBV20-1 and TRBJ1-2; D not resolved. CDR1 DFQATT and CDR2 SNEGSKA come from the germline V gene (reference sequence). CDR3 size: 14 residues. Trimming cost V 3 bases and J 0 bases, with 11 bases left between them. CDR3 bases: TGCAGTGCTAGGGAACAGTTATCTAACTATGGCTACACCTTC. The encoded protein is CSAREQLSNYGYTF.